One and the same sample provided the 19 T cell receptor beta chains below, sequenced in a study of siplizumab effects on memory and regulatory T cells. Using immunoSEQ multiplex PCR, the repertoire was profiled, and TCRdb retains in-frame clones only, with some absent. Of 85,000 to 120,000 clones detected, about 94% appear once; the ten largest clones hold 1.1%. The sequenced sample was CD4+ T cells sorted from blood. The receptor set was obtained from a human donor in good health.

This clone has a single count. The rearrangement links TRBV7-8 to TRBJ1-1; weak D call: TRBD1 (5 bases). V was pared by 7 bases and J by 3 bases, with 27 bases between. Germline V gene sequence: CDR1 SGHVS, CDR2 FQNEAQ. CDR3 size: 18 residues. The chain's CDR3 is CASKLQFMGPSADTEAFF. In DNA form, the CDR3 reads TGTGCCAGCAAACTTCAGTTCATGGGGCCTTCGGCGGACACTGAAGCTTTCTTT.

This chain's CDR3 is CASSVVGGRDNEQFF. The CDR3 DNA sequence: TGTGCCAGCAGCGTAGTTGGCGGGAGGGACAATGAGCAGTTCTTC. The V call is TRBV9, the J call TRBJ2-1, with 9 bases matching TRBD2. CDR3 length equals 15 residues. Per germline, CDR1 SGDLS and CDR2 YYNGEE. J lost 5 bases, V lost 0 bases, and 3 bases had no gene match.

This chain links TRBV7-9 with TRBJ2-4; no clear D. The length of the CDR3 is 16 residues. The ends were cut back, 3 bases at V and 6 bases at J, with 18 bases in the middle. CDR1 is SEHNR and CDR2 is FQNEAQ in the germline V gene (reference sequence). This chain's CDR3 is CASSFSTGLYLNIQYF. CDR3 in DNA: TGTGCCAGCAGCTTTTCAACCGGCTTATACTTAAACATTCAGTACTTC.

This CDR3 reads CAWAYRQGRQPQHF. The CDR3, as DNA: TGTGCCTGGGCCTATCGACAGGGTCGGCAGCCCCAGCATTTT. V gene TRBV30 combines with J gene TRBJ1-5; 7 nucleotides match TRBD1. The CDR3 is 14 amino acids. Germline assignment: CDR1 GTSNPN and CDR2 SVGIG (reference sequence). V gave up 5 bases and J gave up 7 bases; unmatched junction bases: 11.

The DNA of the CDR3 is TGTGCCAGCAGCGCCTCTAGCGGGAGGGCCCGGGAGCAGTTCTTC. This translates into CASSASSGRAREQFF. V is TRBV7-3 and J is TRBJ2-1, with 12 positions matching TRBD2. The CDR3 contains 15 residues. CDR1 and CDR2 from the germline V gene are SGHTA and FQGTGA. V gave up 5 bases and J gave up 10 bases; unmatched junction bases: 9.

V usage is TRBV18 and J usage is TRBJ2-7; D gene uncertain. V was clipped by 2 bases and J by 4 bases, with 15 bases between them. The CDR3 sequence is 15 residues long. Germline lookup yields CDR1 KGHSH and CDR2 LQKENI. The CDR3 nucleotides are TGTGCCAGCTCACCAAGAAAACCGACGCCTTACGAGCAGTACTTC. Protein product: CASSPRKPTPYEQYF.

The rearrangement uses TRBV30 and TRBJ1-3; the match to TRBD1 covers 11 bases. The CDR3 consists of 16 residues. From germline, CDR1 is GTSNPN and CDR2 SVGIG (reference sequence). With 1 base clipped from V and 0 bases from J, the junction kept 2 bases outside the gene matches. The CDR3 sequence is CAWSAGTGGSGNTIYF. DNA for the CDR3: TGTGCCTGGAGTGCCGGGACAGGGGGCTCTGGAAACACCATATATTTT.

This chain joins TRBV28 and TRBJ1-2, with a weak D call TRBD1 (6 bases). The CDR3 runs to 14 residues. Germline V CDR1 and CDR2: MDHEN, SYDVKM. Trimming pared 2 bases from V and 4 bases from J, leaving 11 bases between. This chain's CDR3 is CASSLITGTYGYTF. CDR3 DNA: TGTGCCAGCAGTTTAATTACAGGGACCTATGGCTACACCTTC.

The rearrangement joins TRBV5-4 to TRBJ2-5; the match to TRBD1 covers 9 bases. Germline-derived CDR1 and CDR2 are SGHNT and YYREEE (reference sequence). The CDR3 covers 16 residues. V dropped 4 bases and J dropped 1; count of bases not matched to a gene: 8. The CDR3 DNA sequence: TGTGCCAGCAGCGTGTACAGACAGGGGGTCCAAGAGACCCAGTACTTC. Its protein product is CASSVYRQGVQETQYF.

The chain combines TRBV18 with TRBJ1-1; D gene uncertain. Germline loops: CDR1 KGHSH, CDR2 LQKENI. V dropped 3 bases and J dropped 0 bases, with 14 bases sitting between them. The CDR3 has 16 amino acids. The CDR3 coding sequence is TGTGCCAGCTCACCTCCCCGGCTATTAATGAACACTGAAGCTTTCTTT. Amino acids: CASSPPRLLMNTEAFF.

The CDR3 loop is CASSLVIGGYTF. CDR3 nucleotide sequence: TGTGCCAGCAGTTTGGTGATCGGGGGCTACACCTTC. This rearrangement joins TRBV28 to TRBJ1-2, with D unresolved. Germline CDR1 and CDR2: MDHEN and SYDVKM. CDR3 length equals 12 residues. Trimming pared 3 bases from V and 8 bases from J, leaving 10 bases between.

The rearrangement uses TRBV19 and TRBJ2-3; D is undetermined. Trimming left V 2 bases short and J 6 bases short, with 6 bases between. Germline CDR1 reads LNHDA; CDR2 reads SQIVND (reference sequence). The CDR3 totals 12 residues. This chain's CDR3 is CASSISGDTQYF. The CDR3 DNA reads as TGTGCCAGTAGTATAAGTGGGGATACGCAGTATTTT.

To note about this clone: One junction end does not reproduce the germline sequence, and a read error may be involved. The chain carries TRBV9 and TRBJ1-1; a possible D gene is TRBD1 (5 bases). Germline V gene sequence: CDR1 SGDLS, CDR2 YYNGEE. The CDR3 loop spans 15 amino acids. CDR3 nucleotide sequence: TGTGCCAGCAGCGTAGCTCTAAGCGGGGGGACTGAAACTTTCTTT. Translation gives CASSVALSGGTETFF. Together with reference TRBV9 and TRBJ1-1, the CDR3 gives the full variable domain: DSGVTQTPKHLITATGQRVTLRCSPRSGDLSVYWYQQSLDQGLQFLIQYYNGEERAKGNILERFSAQQFPDLHSELNLSSLELGDSALYFCASSVALSGGTETFFGQGTRLTVV.

The genes are TRBV5-1 and TRBJ2-1; 8 nucleotides match TRBD2. The length of the CDR3 is 19 residues. The germline CDR1 and CDR2 sequences are SGHRS and YFSETQ. V lost 7 bases and J lost 0; bases outside the gene matches: 18. The CDR3 nucleotides read TGCGCCAGCTATGATGGGGTGGGGGTAAGCGGGAGCTCCTACAATGAGCAGTTCTTC. Translation gives CASYDGVGVSGSSYNEQFF.

V and J are TRBV7-9 and TRBJ2-6; D uncertain. The V gene's germline CDR1 is SEHNR and CDR2 FQNEAQ (reference sequence). With 8 bases removed from V and 2 bases from J, the gap between germline ends came to 16 bases. The CDR3 length is 16 residues. CDR3 sequence reads: CASQTQFRTGANVLTF. The CDR3 DNA sequence: TGTGCCAGCCAGACGCAATTTCGAACTGGGGCCAACGTCCTGACTTTC.

The rearrangement uses TRBV18 and TRBJ1-3, with D unclear. The CDR3 sequence is 18 residues long. V was cut by 1 base and J by 0 bases, with 16 bases left in between. Germline V gene data show CDR1 as KGHSH and CDR2 as LQKENI. CDR3 DNA: TGTGCCAGCTCACCACGTAAGGGAGGAATCCTCTCTGGAAACACCATATATTTT. This gives the protein CASSPRKGGILSGNTIYF.

The V call is TRBV6-1, the J call TRBJ2-1, with D unclear. The CDR3 has 15 residues. The germline V gene has CDR1 MNHNS and CDR2 SASEGT. V shed 5 bases and J shed 5 bases, with 16 bases lying between them. CDR3 sequence reads: CASSSSSLVNNEQFF. CDR3 DNA: TGTGCCAGCAGTAGCTCCAGCCTCGTCAACAATGAGCAGTTCTTC.

This clone was observed a few times. The rearrangement uses TRBV6-1 and TRBJ1-2; D remains unclear. Trimming left V 5 bases short and J 2 bases short, with 9 bases between. The CDR3 sequence is 13 residues long. Germline V gene data show CDR1 as MNHNS and CDR2 as SASEGT. CDR3 sequence: CASSLSGNYGYTF. Here the CDR3 DNA reads TGTGCCAGCAGTCTCTCGGGAAACTATGGCTACACCTTC.

This chain links TRBV19 with TRBJ1-5, with D perhaps matching TRBD1 (5 bases). The CDR3 sequence is 13 residues long. Germline CDR1 reads LNHDA; CDR2 reads SQIVND (reference sequence). Trimming removed 3 bases from V and 7 bases from J, with 10 bases in between. CDR3 region: CASSIRVRQPQHF. CDR3 nucleotides: TGTGCCAGTAGTATCAGGGTTCGCCAGCCCCAGCATTTT.